The source of this T cell receptor (beta chain) is a study of blood T cell repertoires in COVID-19. The ends were cut back, 4 bases at V and 4 bases at J, with 11 bases in the middle. The germline gives CDR1 MNHEY, CDR2 SVGAGI. The CDR3 is 14 residues long. Method: immunoSEQ multiplex PCR; TCRdb's copy keeps in-frame clones and lacks some. The sample has approximately 200,000 clones, about 85% seen once. The rearrangement joins TRBV6-5 to TRBJ1-3; D may be TRBD1 (5 bases). The sample consisted of peripheral blood. The sequence came from a woman aged 55-69 years who had recovered from COVID-19. CDR3 nucleotides: TGTGCCAGCAGTTCTAGGGGTCTCGGAAACACCATATATTTT. Translating gives CASSSRGLGNTIYF.